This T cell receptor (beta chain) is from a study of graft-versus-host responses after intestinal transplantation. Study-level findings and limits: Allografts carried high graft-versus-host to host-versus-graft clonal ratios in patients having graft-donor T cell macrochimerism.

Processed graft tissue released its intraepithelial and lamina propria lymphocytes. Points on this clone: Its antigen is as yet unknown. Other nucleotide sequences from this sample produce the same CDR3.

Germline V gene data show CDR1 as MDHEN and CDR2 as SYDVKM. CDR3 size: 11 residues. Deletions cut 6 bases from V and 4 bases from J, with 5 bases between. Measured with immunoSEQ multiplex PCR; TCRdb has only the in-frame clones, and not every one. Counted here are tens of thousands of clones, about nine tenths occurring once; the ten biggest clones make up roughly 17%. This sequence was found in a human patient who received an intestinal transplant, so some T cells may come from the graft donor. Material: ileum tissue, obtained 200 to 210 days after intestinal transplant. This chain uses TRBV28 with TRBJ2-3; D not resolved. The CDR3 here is CASSLADTQYF. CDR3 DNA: TGTGCCAGCAGCCTTGCAGATACGCAGTATTTT.